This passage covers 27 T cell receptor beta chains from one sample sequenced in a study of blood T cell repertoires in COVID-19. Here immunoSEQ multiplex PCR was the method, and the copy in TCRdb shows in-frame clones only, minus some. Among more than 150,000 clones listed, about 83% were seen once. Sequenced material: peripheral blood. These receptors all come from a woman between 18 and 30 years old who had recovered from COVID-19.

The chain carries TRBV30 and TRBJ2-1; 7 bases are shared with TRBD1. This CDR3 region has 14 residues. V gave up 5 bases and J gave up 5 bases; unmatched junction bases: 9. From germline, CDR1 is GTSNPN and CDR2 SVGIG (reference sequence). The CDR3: CAWRRQGLHNEQFF. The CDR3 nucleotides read TGTGCCTGGCGTCGACAGGGCCTCCACAATGAGCAGTTCTTC.

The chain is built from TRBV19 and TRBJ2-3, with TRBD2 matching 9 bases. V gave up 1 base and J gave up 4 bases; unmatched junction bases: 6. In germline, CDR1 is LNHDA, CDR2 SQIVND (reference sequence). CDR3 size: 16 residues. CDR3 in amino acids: CASSIGVAGGPDTQYF. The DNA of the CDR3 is TGTGCCAGTAGTATAGGCGTGGCGGGAGGGCCAGATACGCAGTATTTT.

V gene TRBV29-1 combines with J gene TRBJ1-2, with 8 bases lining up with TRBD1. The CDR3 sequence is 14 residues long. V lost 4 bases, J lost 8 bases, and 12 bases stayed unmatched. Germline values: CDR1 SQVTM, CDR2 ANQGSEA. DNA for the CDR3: TGCAGCGTTGGGGCTGACAGGGGCATTCGAGGCTACACCTTC. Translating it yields CSVGADRGIRGYTF.

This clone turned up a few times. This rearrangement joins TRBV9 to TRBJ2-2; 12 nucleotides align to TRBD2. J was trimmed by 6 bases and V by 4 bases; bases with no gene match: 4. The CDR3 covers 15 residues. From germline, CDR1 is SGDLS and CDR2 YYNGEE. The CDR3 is CASSPSGRAPGELFF. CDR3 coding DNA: TGTGCCAGCAGCCCTAGCGGGAGGGCCCCCGGGGAGCTGTTTTTT.

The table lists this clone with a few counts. CDR3 region: CASSSRSGQGGGELFF. Here the CDR3 DNA reads TGTGCCAGCAGCTCCCGTTCTGGACAGGGGGGCGGGGAGCTGTTTTTT. The rearrangement joins TRBV7-2 to TRBJ2-2; 10 positions agree with TRBD1. V shed 4 bases, J shed 7 bases, and the junction held 9 bases outside the gene matches. The CDR3 runs to 16 residues. Germline V gene lookup returns CDR1 SGHTA and CDR2 FQGNSA.

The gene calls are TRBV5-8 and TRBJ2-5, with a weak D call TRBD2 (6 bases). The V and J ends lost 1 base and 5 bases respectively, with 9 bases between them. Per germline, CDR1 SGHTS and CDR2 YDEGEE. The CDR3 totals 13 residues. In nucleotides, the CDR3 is TGTGCCAGCAGCTTGTGGGGAGGTGAGACCCAGTACTTC. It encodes CASSLWGGETQYF.

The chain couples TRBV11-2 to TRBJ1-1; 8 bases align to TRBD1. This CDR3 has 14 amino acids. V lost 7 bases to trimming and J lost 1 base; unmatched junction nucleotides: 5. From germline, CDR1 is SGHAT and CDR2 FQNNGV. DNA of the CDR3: TGTGCCAGCACCAGGACAGGGAGGAACACTGAAGCTTTCTTT. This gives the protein CASTRTGRNTEAFF.

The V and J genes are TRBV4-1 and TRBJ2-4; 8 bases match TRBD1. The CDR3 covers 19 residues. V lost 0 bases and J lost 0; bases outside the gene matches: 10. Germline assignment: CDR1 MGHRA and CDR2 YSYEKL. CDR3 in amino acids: CASSQESGQGKLAKNIQYF. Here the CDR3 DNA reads TGCGCCAGCAGCCAAGAGTCCGGACAGGGTAAATTAGCCAAAAACATTCAGTACTTC.

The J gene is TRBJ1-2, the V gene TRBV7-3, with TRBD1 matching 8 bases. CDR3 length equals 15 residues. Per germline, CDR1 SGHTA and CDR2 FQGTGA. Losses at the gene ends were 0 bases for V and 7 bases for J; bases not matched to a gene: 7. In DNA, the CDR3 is TGTGCCAGCAGCTTAACTTCAGGGGGCCCGTTTGGCTACACCTTC. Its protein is CASSLTSGGPFGYTF.

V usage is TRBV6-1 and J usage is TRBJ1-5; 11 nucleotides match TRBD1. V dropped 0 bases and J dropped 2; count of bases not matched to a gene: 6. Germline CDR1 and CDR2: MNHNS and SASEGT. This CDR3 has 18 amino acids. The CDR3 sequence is CASSEARDRGEGNQPQHF. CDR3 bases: TGTGCCAGCAGTGAAGCCCGGGACAGGGGGGAAGGCAATCAGCCCCAGCATTTT.

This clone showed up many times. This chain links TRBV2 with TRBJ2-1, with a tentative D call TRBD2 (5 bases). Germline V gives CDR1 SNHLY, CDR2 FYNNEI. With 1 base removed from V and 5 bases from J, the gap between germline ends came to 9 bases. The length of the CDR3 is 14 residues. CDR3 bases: TGTGCCAGCAGTGAAGACGGGATTGACAATGAGCAGTTCTTC. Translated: CASSEDGIDNEQFF. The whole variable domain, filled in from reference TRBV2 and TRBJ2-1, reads EPEVTQTPSHQVTQMGQEVILRCVPISNHLYFYWYRQILGQKVEFLVSFYNNEISEKSEIFDDQFSVERPDGSNFTLKIRSTKLEDSAMYFCASSEDGIDNEQFFGPGTRLTVL.

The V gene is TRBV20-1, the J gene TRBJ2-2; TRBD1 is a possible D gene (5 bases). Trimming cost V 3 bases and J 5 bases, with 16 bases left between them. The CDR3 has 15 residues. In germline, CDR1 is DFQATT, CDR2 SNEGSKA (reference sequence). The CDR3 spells CSASPLEGQTGELFF. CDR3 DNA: TGCAGTGCTAGTCCTCTTGAAGGACAAACCGGGGAGCTGTTTTTT.

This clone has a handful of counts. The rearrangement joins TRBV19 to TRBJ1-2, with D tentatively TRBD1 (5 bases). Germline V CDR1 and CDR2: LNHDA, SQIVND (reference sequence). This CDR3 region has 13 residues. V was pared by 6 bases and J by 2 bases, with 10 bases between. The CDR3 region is CASRMQGNYGYTF. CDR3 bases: TGTGCCAGTAGGATGCAGGGAAACTATGGCTACACCTTC.

The CDR3 DNA reads TGTGCCGTCACAGGGACGGCTCTTGGTTCGGGCTACACCTTC. It translates to CAVTGTALGSGYTF. The chain couples TRBV21-1 to TRBJ1-2; the table gives TRBD1 as D, unverified against the DNA. TRBV21-1 is annotated as a pseudogene. The CDR3 is 14 amino acids.

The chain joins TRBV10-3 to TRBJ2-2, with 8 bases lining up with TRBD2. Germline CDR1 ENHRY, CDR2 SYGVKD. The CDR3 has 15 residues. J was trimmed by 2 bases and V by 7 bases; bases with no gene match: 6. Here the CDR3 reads CAITGSGGNTGELFF. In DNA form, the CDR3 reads TGTGCCATCACGGGGAGCGGGGGTAACACCGGGGAGCTGTTTTTT.

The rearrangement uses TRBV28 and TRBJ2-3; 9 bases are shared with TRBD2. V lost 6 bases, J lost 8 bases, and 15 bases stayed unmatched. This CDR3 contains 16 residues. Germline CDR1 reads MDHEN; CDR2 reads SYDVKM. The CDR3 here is CASSYQGSGRGGTQYF. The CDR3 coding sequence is TGTGCCAGCAGCTATCAGGGTAGCGGGAGAGGGGGTACGCAGTATTTT.

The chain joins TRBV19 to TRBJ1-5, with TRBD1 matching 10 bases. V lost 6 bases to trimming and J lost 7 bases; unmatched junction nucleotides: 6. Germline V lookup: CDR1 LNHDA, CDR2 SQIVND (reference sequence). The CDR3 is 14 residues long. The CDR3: CASSGQGGVQPQHF. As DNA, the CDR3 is TGTGCCAGTAGCGGACAGGGGGGGGTACAGCCCCAGCATTTT.

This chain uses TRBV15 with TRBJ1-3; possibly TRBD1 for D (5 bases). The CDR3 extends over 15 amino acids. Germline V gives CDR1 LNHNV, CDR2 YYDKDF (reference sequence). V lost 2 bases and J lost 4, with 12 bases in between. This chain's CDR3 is CATSRRQSRGNTIYF. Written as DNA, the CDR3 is TGTGCCACCAGCAGAAGACAGTCGAGAGGAAACACCATATATTTT. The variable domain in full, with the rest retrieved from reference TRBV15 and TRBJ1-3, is DAMVIQNPRYQVTQFGKPVTLSCSQTLNHNVMYWYQQKSSQAPKLLFHYYDKDFNNEADTPDNFQSRRPNTSFCFLDIRSPGLGDTAMYLCATSRRQSRGNTIYFGEGSWLTVV.

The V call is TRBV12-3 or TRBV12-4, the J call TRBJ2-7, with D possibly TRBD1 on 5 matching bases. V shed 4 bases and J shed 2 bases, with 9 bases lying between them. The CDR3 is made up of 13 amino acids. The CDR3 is CASSSWGPYEQYF. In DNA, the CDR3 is TGTGCCAGCAGTTCGTGGGGCCCCTACGAGCAGTACTTC.

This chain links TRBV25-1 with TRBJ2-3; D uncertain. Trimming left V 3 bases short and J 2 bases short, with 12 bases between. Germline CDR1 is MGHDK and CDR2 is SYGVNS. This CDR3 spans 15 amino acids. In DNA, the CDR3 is TGTGCCAGCAGTGATCCAAGTACTACCACAGATACGCAGTATTTT. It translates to CASSDPSTTTDTQYF.

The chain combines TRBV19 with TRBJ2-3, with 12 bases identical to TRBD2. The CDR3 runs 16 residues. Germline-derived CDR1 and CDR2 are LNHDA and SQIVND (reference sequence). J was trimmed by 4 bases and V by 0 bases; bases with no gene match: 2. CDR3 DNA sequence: TGTGCCAGTAGTATAGACTCTAGCGGGGGGGCAGATACGCAGTATTTT. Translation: CASSIDSSGGADTQYF.

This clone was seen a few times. CDR3 residues: CATAPGRGDTDTQYF. CDR3 DNA sequence: TGTGCCACAGCCCCCGGTCGGGGAGACACAGATACGCAGTATTTT. The rearrangement links TRBV19 to TRBJ2-3; D is possibly TRBD2 (5 bases). The CDR3 length is 15 residues. Germline assignment: CDR1 LNHDA and CDR2 SQIVND (reference sequence). The ends were cut back, 10 bases at V and 2 bases at J, with 19 bases in the middle.

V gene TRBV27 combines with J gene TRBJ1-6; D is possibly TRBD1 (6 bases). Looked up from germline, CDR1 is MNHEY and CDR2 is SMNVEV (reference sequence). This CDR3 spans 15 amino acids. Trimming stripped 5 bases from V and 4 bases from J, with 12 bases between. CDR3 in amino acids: CASSARGGYNSPLHF. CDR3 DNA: TGTGCCAGCAGTGCCAGGGGCGGATATAATTCACCCCTCCACTTT.

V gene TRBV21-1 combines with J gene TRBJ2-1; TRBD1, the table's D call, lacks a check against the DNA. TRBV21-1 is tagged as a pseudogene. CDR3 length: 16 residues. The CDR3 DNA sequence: TGTGCCAGCAGCAAGGGGCGCCAGCGAACCTACAATGAGCAGTTCTTC. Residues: CASSKGRQRTYNEQFF.

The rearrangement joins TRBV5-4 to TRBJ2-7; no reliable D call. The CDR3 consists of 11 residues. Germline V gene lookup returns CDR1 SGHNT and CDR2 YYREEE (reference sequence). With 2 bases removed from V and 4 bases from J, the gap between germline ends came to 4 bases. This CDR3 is CASSFSYEQYV. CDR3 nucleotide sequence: TGTGCCAGCAGCTTCAGTTACGAGCAGTACGTC.

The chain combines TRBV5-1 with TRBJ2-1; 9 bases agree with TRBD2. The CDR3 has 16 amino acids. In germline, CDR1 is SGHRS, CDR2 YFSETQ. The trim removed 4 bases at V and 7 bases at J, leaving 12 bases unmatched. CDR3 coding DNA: TGCGCCAGCAGCGCAAAAGGGCTAGCGGGGCCGAATGAGCAGTTCTTC. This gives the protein CASSAKGLAGPNEQFF. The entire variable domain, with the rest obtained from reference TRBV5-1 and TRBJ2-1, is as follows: KAGVTQTPRYLIKTRGQQVTLSCSPISGHRSVSWYQQTPGQGLQFLFEYFSETQRNKGNFPGRFSGRQFSNSRSEMNVSTLELGDSALYLCASSAKGLAGPNEQFFGPGTRLTVL.

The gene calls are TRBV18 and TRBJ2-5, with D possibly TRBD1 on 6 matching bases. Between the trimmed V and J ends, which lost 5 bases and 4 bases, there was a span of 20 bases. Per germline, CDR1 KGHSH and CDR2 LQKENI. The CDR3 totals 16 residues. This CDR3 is CASSAWTARDGETQYF. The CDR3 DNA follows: TGTGCCAGCTCAGCCTGGACAGCCCGTGATGGAGAGACCCAGTACTTC.